This T cell receptor beta chain was found in a study of blood T cell repertoires in COVID-19. Study details: Collection of acute and convalescent COVID-19 samples took place in the United States, Italy and Spain. T cells, B-cell-depleted T cells, or PBMCs supplied cDNA or gDNA.

Profiled with immunoSEQ multiplex PCR; TCRdb holds only in-frame clones, not every one. The sample includes more than 150,000 clones, 75% to 90% of them seen just once. In germline, CDR1 is LNHDA, CDR2 SQIVND (reference sequence). The CDR3 runs 13 residues. V was clipped by 3 bases and J by 7 bases, with 10 bases between them. The sample was peripheral blood. This receptor was obtained from a woman between 35 and 50 years old with acute or convalescent COVID-19. The rearrangement uses TRBV19 and TRBJ1-5; no clear D gene. DNA for the CDR3: TGTGCCAGTAGTATTGAGGGAGTGCAGCCCCAGCATTTT. It is translated as CASSIEGVQPQHF.